Listed below are T cell receptor beta chains from one sample, sequenced in a study of blood T cell repertoires in COVID-19. Clones were sequenced by immunoSEQ multiplex PCR, and TCRdb holds only the in-frame ones, with some missing. The data show about 270,000 clones, 88% seen once. The sequencing input was PBMCs or T cells enriched from blood (not recorded which). The receptors here all came from a woman between 35 and 50 years old with acute COVID-19. The CDR3 runs from the conserved cysteine through the conserved F or W. D genes are given only for firm matches. A clone size is listed for some rows: how often the clone was seen (once, few, many), or a class if it is expanded.

j_call clone_size v_call d_call cdr3_nt cdr3_aa
TRBJ2-3 . TRBV6-2/TRBV6-3 TRBD2 TGTGCCAGCAGCCTCGGCGGGAGCGGTTCAGATACGCAGTATTTT CASSLGGSGSDTQYF
TRBJ1-5 . TRBV10-2 . TGCGCCAGCGCGTGGCGGGGAGAGCAGCCCCAGCATTTT CASAWRGEQPQHF
TRBJ1-4 . TRBV5-8 . TGTGCCAGCAGCTTGGGGCCAGCTAATGAAAAACTGTTTTTT CASSLGPANEKLFF
TRBJ1-1 . TRBV19 TRBD1 TGTGCCAGTAGTATCCACAGGGGAGGAACTGAAGCTTTCTTT CASSIHRGGTEAFF
TRBJ1-2 . TRBV18 . TGTGCCAGCTCACGGGCAGACGTTTATGGCTACACCTTC CASSRADVYGYTF
TRBJ2-1 . TRBV18 . TGTGCCAGCTCATCCCACGTGGGGGCGGGCAATGAGCAGTTCTTC CASSSHVGAGNEQFF
TRBJ2-6 . TRBV10-2 . TGCGCCAGCAGTGAGTTAGCTGGGGCCAACGTCCTGACTTTC CASSELAGANVLTF
TRBJ2-7 . TRBV13 . TGTGCCAGCAGCTTATGGGCGGGACCAACCTACGAGCAGTACTTC CASSLWAGPTYEQYF
TRBJ2-4 . TRBV7-9 TRBD2 TGTGCCAGCAGCTTCCTAGCGGGGGGCAAAAACATTCAGTACTTC CASSFLAGGKNIQYF
TRBJ2-7 . TRBV6-5 TRBD1 TGTGCCAGCAGAAGACAGGGCTATTACTTC CASRRQGYYF
TRBJ2-1 . TRBV7-9 . TGTGCCAGCAGCCCGGCCGCGGGACCCTCCTACAATGAGCAGTTCTTC CASSPAAGPSYNEQFF
TRBJ1-1 . TRBV3-1/TRBV3-2 . TGTGCCAGCAGCCAACTCGAGGCGGATGAAGCTTTCTTT CASSQLEADEAFF
TRBJ2-5 . TRBV20-1 TRBD2 TGCAGTGCTAACGGGAGGGAGACCCAGTACTTC CSANGRETQYF
TRBJ2-5 . TRBV5-1 TRBD2 TGCGCCAGCGCGGGACTAGCGGGAGTCAGGGAGACCCAGTACTTC CASAGLAGVRETQYF
TRBJ1-1 . TRBV29-1 . TGCAGCGTTTTTACAGTTAACACTGAAGCTTTCTTT CSVFTVNTEAFF
TRBJ2-2 . TRBV5-4 TRBD1 TGTGCCAGCAGCTTGGGACAGGGGTACACCGGGGAGCTGTTTTTT CASSLGQGYTGELFF
TRBJ1-1 . TRBV20-1 . TGCAGTGCTAGTCCCTTCCGGGTAACGGCTTTCTTT CSASPFRVTAFF
TRBJ1-4 . TRBV3-1/TRBV3-2 . TGTGCCAGCAGCCAAGCTAGGTCTAGTAGTGAAAAACTGTTTTTT CASSQARSSSEKLFF
TRBJ1-2 . TRBV30 TRBD1 TGTGCCTGGAGCAAGACAGGGGGCGCAGGGGGCTACACCTTC CAWSKTGGAGGYTF
TRBJ2-2 . TRBV4-3 TRBD2 TGCGCCAGCAGCCTCCTGCCCGGGACTAGCGGGAGGGCTTATACCGGGGAGCTGTTTTTT CASSLLPGTSGRAYTGELFF
TRBJ2-5 . TRBV7-9 TRBD2 TGTGCCAGCAGCTTAGGCTGGCGGGAGGGTGGGAAAGAGACCCAGTACTTC CASSLGWREGGKETQYF
TRBJ1-4 . TRBV27 TRBD1 TGTGCCAGCAGTTCGAGACAGGGAGGTGAAAAACTGTTTTTT CASSSRQGGEKLFF
TRBJ2-1 . TRBV10-2 TRBD1 TGCGCCAGCAGTAGGGACAGGGTCTCATACGAGCAGTTCTTC CASSRDRVSYEQFF
TRBJ1-4 . TRBV4-3 . TGCGCCAGCAGCCAAGACCCCAGGGGAATTAATGAAAAACTGTTTTTT CASSQDPRGINEKLFF
TRBJ1-5 once TRBV28 . TGTGCCAGCCGAACAGGCAGCAATCAGCCCCAGCATTTT CASRTGSNQPQHF
TRBJ1-4 . TRBV29-1 TRBD1 TGCAGCGTTGGGCCGGGACAGCTTAATGAAAAACTGTTTTTT CSVGPGQLNEKLFF
TRBJ2-3 once TRBV24-1 TRBD1 TGTGCCACCCCTTCCGGGACAGGGATATGTACAGATACGCAGTATTTT CATPSGTGICTDTQYF
TRBJ1-4 once TRBV4-1 TRBD1 TGCGCCAGCGGCCAAGATCGTTCGAAGACAGGGAAAAATGAAAAACTGTTTTTT CASGQDRSKTGKNEKLFF
TRBJ1-3 . TRBV29-1 . TGCAGCGTTGATGCGGGGCTGGCTGGAAACACCATATATTTT CSVDAGLAGNTIYF
TRBJ2-1 . TRBV28 TRBD1 TGTGCCAGCAGCACACAGGGGAGCCGCTCCTACAATGAGCAGTTCTTC CASSTQGSRSYNEQFF
TRBJ1-2 . TRBV11-3 TRBD1 TGTGCCAGCAGCCCCCCGGGACAGGGAATATATGGCTACACCTTC CASSPPGQGIYGYTF
TRBJ1-2 . TRBV2 TRBD1 TGTGCCAGTCACAGGGGGCGAGGCTACACCTTC CASHRGRGYTF
TRBJ1-2 . TRBV6-2/TRBV6-3 . TGTGCCAGCAGTTATCTCTTCTATGGCTACACCTTC CASSYLFYGYTF
TRBJ2-1 . TRBV12-5 TRBD2 TGTGCTAGTGGTTATGAAGCGGGAGACCACAATGAGCAGTTCTTC CASGYEAGDHNEQFF
TRBJ1-2 . TRBV12-3/TRBV12-4 . TGTGCCAGCAGTCGCCTGGGCGGCTACACCTTC CASSRLGGYTF
TRBJ2-1 . TRBV6-4 . TGTGCCAGCAGTGCCCAGCGGAGCTCCTACAATGAGCAGTTCTTC CASSAQRSSYNEQFF
TRBJ2-3 . TRBV19 . TGTGCCAGTAGTATTCGCCTAGATGTAGATACGCAGTATTTT CASSIRLDVDTQYF
TRBJ2-1 . TRBV4-1 . TGCGCCAGCAGCCAAGATGAGTTGAATGAGCAGTTCTTC CASSQDELNEQFF
TRBJ2-7 . TRBV5-4 . TGTGCCAGCAGCTTGGACACCGATCAGTACTTC CASSLDTDQYF
TRBJ1-5 . TRBV20-1 . TGCAGTGCTAGTACGCATTCCGAGGGTCAGCCCCAGCATTTT CSASTHSEGQPQHF
TRBJ1-5 . TRBV28 TRBD1 TGTGCCAGCAGCTCAACAGGGGAGAGCAATCAGCCCCAGCATTTT CASSSTGESNQPQHF
TRBJ1-2 . TRBV27 . TGTGCCAGCAGTTTGCAGGGTGATGGCTACACCTTC CASSLQGDGYTF
TRBJ2-7 . TRBV2 . TGTGCCAGCAGGGGGCCCGGACAGAGCTACGAGCAGTACTTC CASRGPGQSYEQYF
TRBJ1-3 few TRBV28 . TGTGCCAGCAGTACCTTCGGGGTGTCGTCTGGAAACACCATATATTTT CASSTFGVSSGNTIYF
TRBJ1-5 . TRBV27 TRBD1 TGTGCCAGCAGTGACAGGGTATACCAGCCCCAGCATTTT CASSDRVYQPQHF
TRBJ1-4 . TRBV2 TRBD1 TGTGCCAGCAGGTCACAGGGGGCGCGTGAAAAACTGTTTTTT CASRSQGAREKLFF
TRBJ1-1 once TRBV28 . TGTGCCAGCGGGGACACTACCATGAACACTGAAGCTTTCTTT CASGDTTMNTEAFF
TRBJ2-3 . TRBV5-1 TRBD2 TGCGCCAGCAGCTTGGCCGGTAGCGGGAGCACAGATACGCAGTATTTT CASSLAGSGSTDTQYF
TRBJ1-4 . TRBV25-1 . TGTGCCAGCAGTTCAGGGGCGTGGGAAAAACTGTTTTTT CASSSGAWEKLFF
TRBJ2-7 . TRBV9 . TGTGCCAGCACCACCGGCCAGGGTGGGTACGAGCAGTACTTC CASTTGQGGYEQYF
TRBJ2-7 . TRBV7-9 . TGTGCCAGCACCTCCGACCCGCTCATAAGTTCGGACAGCCTCTACGAGCAGTACTTC CASTSDPLISSDSLYEQYF
TRBJ1-2 . TRBV19 TRBD1 TGTGCCAGTAGTATTCGACAGGGAAGGACGGATTACTATGGCTACACCTTC CASSIRQGRTDYYGYTF
TRBJ1-2 . TRBV28 . TGTGCCAGCAGTTTTCGGGGTAGCTATGGCTACACCTTC CASSFRGSYGYTF
TRBJ1-2 . TRBV27 TRBD1 TGTGCCAGCAGTCCGACACCGGGACAGGGGAGGTTGTATGGCTACACCTTC CASSPTPGQGRLYGYTF
TRBJ1-2 . TRBV7-2 . TGTGCCAGCACCCGGGGTGGCCTATGGGGCTACACCTTC CASTRGGLWGYTF
TRBJ1-1 once TRBV5-3 . TGTGCCACGAGTGGACCCAGGGTCGAAGCTTTCTTT CATSGPRVEAFF
TRBJ2-1 . TRBV30 TRBD1 TGTGCCTGGAGTGATCTTCGGGACAGTTTAAGTAATGAGCAGTTCTTC CAWSDLRDSLSNEQFF
TRBJ1-1 . TRBV7-8 . TGTGCCAGCAGCTTCGACAGAGCGACCGAAGCTTTCTTT CASSFDRATEAFF
TRBJ2-7 . TRBV20-1 TRBD2 TGCAGTGCTAGTTATCGAGGCCTAGCGGGTGGCGAGCAGTACTTC CSASYRGLAGGEQYF